This record covers a single T cell receptor (beta chain). Its antigen remains unidentified. TCRdb processed the 5' RACE reads again and assigns one entry to each CDR3 protein, with no DNA. The specimen's table records approximately 380,000 distinct CDR3 sequences. This sample stems from a study of monozygotic twins with inflammatory bowel disease. Whole-study findings and limits: The results supported no single strong signal or clonotype associated with IBD. Among patients, repertoires may have gained variability from differing immunosuppressive treatments.

The CDR3 has 16 residues. Germline CDR1 and CDR2: KGHDR and SFDVKD. The specimen was blood. The V call is TRBV24-1, the J call TRBJ2-2; without DNA, the TCRdb call of TRBD1 cannot be checked. The clonotype originates from a human donor with ulcerative colitis or Crohn's disease, or a healthy co-twin of an affected twin (not recorded which). The CDR3 loop reads CATSDTRGPNTGELFF.